This record concerns one T cell receptor (beta chain) sequence. Germline-derived CDR1 and CDR2 are MNHEY and SVGAGI. The CDR3 extends over 13 amino acids. Trimming removed 7 bases from V and 5 bases from J, with 11 bases in between. The sample is drawn from a study of cytomegalovirus exposure and HLA in healthy donors. This PCR relied on a set of 60 Vbeta primers and 13 Jbeta primers. Using immunoSEQ multiplex PCR, the repertoire was profiled, and TCRdb retains in-frame clones only, with some absent. The table records about 220,000 clones, approximately 88% of them present only once. The genes are TRBV6-5 and TRBJ2-2, with D maybe TRBD1 (6 bases). The receptor comes from a boy between 2 and 10 years old in good health and CMV-seronegative. Sequences were obtained from PBMCs. CDR3 in amino acids: CASNPQGTGELFF. The CDR3 DNA follows: TGTGCCAGCAATCCACAGGGAACCGGGGAGCTGTTTTTT.